A single sample gave rise to the 18 T cell receptor beta chains below, sequenced in a study of blood T cells in healthy people across ages. Alongside a J-beta primer mix, a sample-barcoded 5' primer served in a second PCR lasting roughly 6 to 11 cycles. TCRdb re-derived calls from the 5' RACE reads in MiXCR, one entry per CDR3 protein. Of 600,000 to 1,000,000 distinct CDR3 sequences in the sample, about 62% are singletons; the top ten hold 22%. The sample taken for sequencing was blood. The receptors originated from a young man in good health.

The sample holds a few counts of this clonotype. The chain uses TRBV4-2 and TRBJ1-2, with TRBD1 matching over 9 bases. The trim removed 2 bases at V and 6 bases at J, leaving 10 bases unmatched. The germline gives CDR1 LGHNA, CDR2 YNFKEQ. There are 16 residues in the CDR3. Here the CDR3 DNA reads TGTGCCAGCAGCCAAACCGGGACAGGGTATTTAGATGGCTACACCTTC. Amino acids: CASSQTGTGYLDGYTF.

The V gene is TRBV4-2, the J gene TRBJ2-5; D perhaps matches TRBD1 (7 bases). Germline CDR1 LGHNA, CDR2 YNFKEQ. The CDR3 runs to 15 residues. Between the trimmed V and J ends, which lost 4 bases and 5 bases, there was a span of 17 bases. CDR3 amino acids: CASSPIGGGEETQYF. CDR3 DNA sequence: TGTGCCAGCAGCCCTATCGGAGGGGGCGAGGAGACCCAGTACTTC.

The chain links TRBV6-5 to TRBJ2-1; 10 bases fit TRBD2. In germline, CDR1 is MNHEY, CDR2 SVGAGI. V was pared by 8 bases and J by 4 bases, with 8 bases of the junction left unmatched. The CDR3 extends over 15 amino acids. The CDR3 region is CASGVGLAEYNEQFF. The CDR3 coding sequence is TGTGCCAGCGGGGTCGGACTAGCGGAATACAATGAGCAGTTCTTC.

This chain joins TRBV29-1 and TRBJ2-5; D may correspond to TRBD1 or TRBD2 (6 bases each). The CDR3 is 10 residues long. Germline CDR1 SQVTM, CDR2 ANQGSEA. V gave up 7 bases and J gave up 5 bases, with 8 bases separating them. The CDR3 DNA reads as TGCAGCGGGAGGGGGGAGACCCAGTACTTC. Translating it yields CSGRGETQYF.

The chain uses TRBV28 and TRBJ2-1; tentatively, D is TRBD2 (5 bases). From germline, CDR1 is MDHEN and CDR2 SYDVKM. The ends were cut back, 0 bases at V and 4 bases at J, with 13 bases in the middle. The CDR3 runs 16 residues. CDR3: CASSLWWVAHYNEQFF. CDR3 nucleotide sequence: TGTGCCAGCAGTTTATGGTGGGTAGCGCATTACAATGAGCAGTTCTTC. The whole variable domain, remainder taken from reference TRBV28 and TRBJ2-1, is DVKVTQSSRYLVKRTGEKVFLECVQDMDHENMFWYRQDPGLGLRLIYFSYDVKMKEKGDIPEGYSVSREKKERFSLILESASTNQTSMYLCASSLWWVAHYNEQFFGPGTRLTVL.

The chain joins TRBV10-3 to TRBJ2-1, with 8 bases fitting TRBD2. V shed 6 bases and J 2 bases; nucleotides not matched to a gene: 6. Germline V CDR1 and CDR2: ENHRY, SYGVKD. CDR3 length: 15 residues. CDR3 DNA: TGTGCCATCAGCTTGCTTAGCGGGGCCTACAATGAGCAGTTCTTC. Translated: CAISLLSGAYNEQFF.

This chain uses TRBV6-5 with TRBJ2-7; D uncertain. CDR3 length: 15 amino acids. CDR1 MNHEY and CDR2 SVGAGI come from the germline V gene. V was shortened by 2 bases and J by 2 bases, with 13 bases between the two germline ends. The chain's CDR3 is CASSYVGGPTYEQYF. The CDR3, as DNA: TGTGCCAGCAGTTACGTGGGTGGACCTACCTACGAGCAGTACTTC.

J is TRBJ2-1 and V is TRBV20-1; the match to TRBD2 covers 12 bases. This CDR3 comprises 18 residues. Germline lookup yields CDR1 DFQATT and CDR2 SNEGSKA (reference sequence). V lost 3 bases, J lost 2 bases, and 11 bases stayed unmatched. As DNA, the CDR3 is TGCAGTGCTAGGGCCCTAGCGGGAGGGACGAACGCCTACAATGAGCAGTTCTTC. This codes for CSARALAGGTNAYNEQFF.

J is TRBJ2-5 and V is TRBV5-1; a weak D match, TRBD2 (6 bases). The J call may be in error: the DNA end matches TRBJ2-7 better. CDR1 is SGHRS and CDR2 is YFSETQ in the germline V gene. The CDR3 extends over 15 amino acids. CDR3 sequence: CASSLASGLLYEQYF. DNA of the CDR3: TGCGCCAGCAGCTTGGCCTCGGGACTTCTCTACGAGCAGTACTTC.

The V call is TRBV7-2, the J call TRBJ1-2; a weak D match, TRBD1 (6 bases). Germline CDR1 SGHTA, CDR2 FQGNSA. V lost 6 bases and J 8 bases, leaving 19 bases between the germline ends. The CDR3 is made up of 14 amino acids. In nucleotides, the CDR3 is TGTGCCAGCAGACCAGGGGCCACCCGGGAGGGCTACACCTTC. Translated, it gives CASRPGATREGYTF.

J is TRBJ1-4 and V is TRBV20-1, with no clear D. From germline, CDR1 is DFQATT and CDR2 SNEGSKA (reference sequence). The length of the CDR3 is 13 residues. V lost 3 bases and J lost 7, with 12 bases in between. The CDR3 loop reads CSASEGNREKLFF. The CDR3 DNA reads as TGCAGTGCTAGTGAGGGAAACCGTGAAAAACTGTTTTTT.

The rearrangement joins TRBV6-1 to TRBJ2-3, with 8 bases identical to TRBD1. J gave up 6 bases and V 3 bases, and 5 bases lay outside the gene matches. CDR1 is MNHNS and CDR2 is SASEGT in the germline V gene. This CDR3 contains 14 residues. The DNA for the CDR3 is TGTGCCAGCAGTGACAGGGGGCCGGTGGATACGCAGTATTTT. The encoded protein is CASSDRGPVDTQYF.

This sequence joins TRBV5-5 and TRBJ2-7; no clear D gene. Germline values: CDR1 SGHKS, CDR2 YYEKEE (reference sequence). The CDR3 consists of 18 residues. With 1 base removed from V and 0 bases from J, the gap between germline ends came to 20 bases. This CDR3 reads CASSLRVTSRTTSYEQYF. CDR3 nucleotides: TGTGCCAGCAGCTTGAGAGTGACGTCCAGAACGACCTCCTACGAGCAGTACTTC.

The chain joins TRBV28 to TRBJ1-2, with 8 bases matching TRBD1. V shed 6 bases, J shed 4 bases, and the junction held 10 bases outside the gene matches. Germline lookup yields CDR1 MDHEN and CDR2 SYDVKM. The CDR3 is 15 amino acids. The CDR3 loop is CASSSGGAVGYGYTF. CDR3 nucleotide sequence: TGTGCCAGCAGCTCAGGGGGCGCGGTGGGCTATGGCTACACCTTC.

The chain recombines TRBV12-3 or TRBV12-4 with TRBJ2-1; D possibly matches TRBD1 or TRBD2 (5 bases each). V was trimmed by 4 bases and J by 8 bases, leaving 18 bases between them. The length of the CDR3 is 15 residues. CDR3 loop: CASSSGKGGGYEQFF. As DNA, the CDR3 is TGTGCCAGCAGTTCTGGGAAGGGTGGGGGATATGAGCAGTTCTTC.

This clonotype showed up just a few times. V gene TRBV19 combines with J gene TRBJ1-5; unclear D gene. Between the trimmed V and J ends, which lost 7 bases and 0 bases, there was a span of 10 bases. The V gene's germline CDR1 is LNHDA and CDR2 SQIVND (reference sequence). This CDR3 spans 14 amino acids. CDR3 region: CASTKVYSNQPQHF. For the CDR3, the DNA is TGTGCCAGTACGAAGGTCTATAGCAATCAGCCCCAGCATTTT.

The chain combines TRBV11-1 with TRBJ2-7, with unresolved D. The CDR3 runs to 13 residues. V lost 4 bases to trimming and J lost 2 bases, with 9 bases between them. Germline V lookup: CDR1 SGHAT, CDR2 FQDESV (reference sequence). CDR3: CASSSLQPYEQYF. CDR3 in DNA: TGTGCCAGCAGCTCGCTACAGCCCTACGAGCAGTACTTC.

This clonotype was seen more than once but under ten times. This rearrangement joins TRBV28 to TRBJ2-7; 8 nucleotides match TRBD2. This CDR3 region has 14 residues. Unmatched junction bases numbered 7, after V lost 7 bases and J lost 2 bases. Looked up from germline, CDR1 is MDHEN and CDR2 is SYDVKM. CDR3 sequence (DNA): TGTGCCAGCAAAGGAAGCGGGAGAACCTACGAGCAGTACTTC. It encodes CASKGSGRTYEQYF. Using reference TRBV28 and TRBJ2-7 for the parts outside the CDR3, the full variable domain is DVKVTQSSRYLVKRTGEKVFLECVQDMDHENMFWYRQDPGLGLRLIYFSYDVKMKEKGDIPEGYSVSREKKERFSLILESASTNQTSMYLCASKGSGRTYEQYFGPGTRLTVT.